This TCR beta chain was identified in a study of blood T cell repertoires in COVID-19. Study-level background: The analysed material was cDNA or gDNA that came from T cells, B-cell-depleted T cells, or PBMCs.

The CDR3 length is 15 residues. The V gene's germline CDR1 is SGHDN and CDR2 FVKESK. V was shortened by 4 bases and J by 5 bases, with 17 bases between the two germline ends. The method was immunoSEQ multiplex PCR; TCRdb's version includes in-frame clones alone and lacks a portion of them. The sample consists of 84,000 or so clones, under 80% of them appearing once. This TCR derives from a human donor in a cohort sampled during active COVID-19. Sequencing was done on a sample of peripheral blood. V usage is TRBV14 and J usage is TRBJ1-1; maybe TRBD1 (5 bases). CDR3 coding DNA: TGTGCCAGCAGCCCCCTAAGGGGTGAACGGACTGAAGCTTTCTTT. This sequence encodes CASSPLRGERTEAFF.